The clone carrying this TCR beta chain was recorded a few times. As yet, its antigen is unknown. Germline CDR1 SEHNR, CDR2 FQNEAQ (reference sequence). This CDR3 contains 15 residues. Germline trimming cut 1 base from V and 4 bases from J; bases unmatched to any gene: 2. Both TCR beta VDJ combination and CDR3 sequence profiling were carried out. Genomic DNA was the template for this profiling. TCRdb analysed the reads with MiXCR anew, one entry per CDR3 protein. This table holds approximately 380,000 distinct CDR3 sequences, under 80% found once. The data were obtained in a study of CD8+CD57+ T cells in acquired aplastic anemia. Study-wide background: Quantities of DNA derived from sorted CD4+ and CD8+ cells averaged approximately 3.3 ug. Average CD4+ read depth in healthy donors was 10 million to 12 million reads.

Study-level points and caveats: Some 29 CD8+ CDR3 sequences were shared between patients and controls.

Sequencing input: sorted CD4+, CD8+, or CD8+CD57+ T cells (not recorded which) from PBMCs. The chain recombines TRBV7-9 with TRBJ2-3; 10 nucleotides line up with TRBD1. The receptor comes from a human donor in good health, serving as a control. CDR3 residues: CASSLGTGGADTQYF. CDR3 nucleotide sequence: TGTGCCAGCAGCTTAGGGACAGGGGGGGCAGATACGCAGTATTTT.